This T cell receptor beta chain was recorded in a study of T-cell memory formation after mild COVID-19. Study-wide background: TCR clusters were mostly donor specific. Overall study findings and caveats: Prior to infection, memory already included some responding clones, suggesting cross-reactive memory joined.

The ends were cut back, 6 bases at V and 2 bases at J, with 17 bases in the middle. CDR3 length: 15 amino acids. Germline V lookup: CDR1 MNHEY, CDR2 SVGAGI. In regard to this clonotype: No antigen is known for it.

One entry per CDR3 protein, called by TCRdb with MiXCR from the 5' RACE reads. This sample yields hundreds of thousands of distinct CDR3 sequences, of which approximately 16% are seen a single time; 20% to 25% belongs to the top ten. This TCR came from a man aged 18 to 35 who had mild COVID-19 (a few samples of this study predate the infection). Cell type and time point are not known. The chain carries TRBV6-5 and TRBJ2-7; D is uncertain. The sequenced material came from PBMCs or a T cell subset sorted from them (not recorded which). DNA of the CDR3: TGTGCCAGCAGACCCACCCTTAGCAGAGCCTACGAGCAGTACTTC. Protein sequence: CASRPTLSRAYEQYF.